This record covers a single T cell receptor (beta chain). This sample is part of a study of blood T cell repertoires in COVID-19. Study-level background: COVID-19 samples from acute and convalescent phases originated in the United States, Italy and Spain.

Germline CDR1 reads SNHLY; CDR2 reads FYNNEI. J gave up 0 bases and V 4 bases, and 6 bases lay outside the gene matches. This CDR3 comprises 15 residues. Assay used: immunoSEQ multiplex PCR; TCRdb lists only in-frame clones, some missing. Here the sample spans fewer than 250,000 clones, 83% being singletons. The source of this sequence is a human donor in a cohort sampled during active COVID-19. V is TRBV2 and J is TRBJ2-7, with 7 bases identical to TRBD2. Sequenced sample: peripheral blood. CDR3 in DNA: TGTGCCAGCAGTGGAACGGGGGGAAGCTCCTACGAGCAGTACTTC. It encodes CASSGTGGSSYEQYF.